This TCR beta chain was obtained from a study of T cell responses to AZD1222 COVID-19 vaccine (dated by TCRdb to about 2021). Turning to the overall study: A total of 230 or so trial participants underwent TCR sequencing, of whom about 210 received two doses of AZD1222 and about 26 received two doses of the MenACWY control vaccine. Trial participants were enrolled into age subgroups of 18-55, 56-69 and 70-plus years, which contained about 150, 28 and 57 TCR-sequenced participants, respectively.

The sample's time point, from its label and the paper: about 28 days (+/-7) after the second vaccine dose. This specimen's treatment or condition label, per the study, means: meningococcal conjugate vaccine given as trial control. Samples from vaccinated people were obtained from the UK trials COV001 and COV002, which included a single-blind randomized controlled phase 2/3 trial of AZD1222 (ChAdOx1 nCoV-19) in healthy adults. Trial participant PBMC samples were collected at day 0 and day 28 after the second dose for TCRbeta chain sequencing. Study-wide findings and limitations: The 56-69-year group was small, and its depth increase did not reach significance, likely because of low power. Conclusions about previously exposed vaccinees were limited because only a handful of AZD1222 recipients were SARS-CoV-2 seropositive at baseline. Participants were mostly white British and included more females than males, and it was suggested by the authors that clonal diversity may have been underestimated. No day 14 peak-response samples were available, so repertoires were characterized only after the peak T cell response. Reportedly, almost half of the unique spike-specific TCRs recognized epitopes lying outside the regions that are mutated in the B.1.351 and B.1.1.7 variants. After two AZD1222 doses, both the breadth and the depth of spike-specific TCRs were significantly higher than at day 0 and than in MenACWY recipients. The whole spike protein was spanned by vaccine-associated CD4 TCRs, and dominant responses were seen in regions 160-218 and 743-854.

Cut back by 7 bases and 0 bases, the V and J ends lie 12 bases apart. The germline V gene provides CDR1 SGHNT and CDR2 YENEEA. Including cysteine and phenylalanine, the CDR3 has 15 amino acids. Just the 45-base CDR3 DNA is kept, in frame starting at base 1. Points on this clone: What antigen it recognizes has not been identified. Qualities for individual bases were not recorded, and no much larger clone is one base off.

The CDR3 regions of human TCRbeta chains were analyzed by immunosequencing. In the paper's pipeline: Repertoire TCRs were matched against a reference library of SARS-CoV-2-specific TCRs generated with the MIRA antigen-specificity platform. Breadth meant the fraction of unique TCRs that were SARS-CoV-2-associated, whereas depth meant the fraction of total T cells that were SARS-CoV-2-associated. Each spike-specific TCR was assigned to its reactive spike region and to a CD4 or CD8 class using the MIRA data. Log10-transformed breadth and depth values were compared by one-way ANOVA with Sidak's multiple comparisons tests. What TCRdb holds here is the immuneACCESS table cut down to in-frame rearrangements. Part of the clones is not present; checked against another copy, under half of the missing clones reflect an unresolved V gene, and the others are unexplained. V and J calls and clone size are as listed in that table; D and trimming were resolved from the DNA. The sample contains under 200,000 clones, more than 80% of them found a single time. About 3.5% of the sample is in the top ten clones.

Sequencing was performed on peripheral blood, taken 28 days after the second dose of the MenACWY control vaccine. The chain is encoded by TRBV11-3 joined to TRBJ2-2; a confident D gene designation cannot be given. The sequence came from an adult who received the MenACWY meningococcal vaccine as a control. The CDR3 here reads CASKEVIANTGELFF. The DNA sequence is given as TGTGCCAGCAAAGAAGTAATAGCGAACACCGGGGAGCTGTTTTTT.